A selection of T cell receptor beta chains follows, all from one sample in a study of T-cell reconstitution after alpha-beta-depleted transplantation in children. TCRdb redid the calling of the PCR reads with MiXCR, one entry per CDR3 protein. The sample holds 450,000 to 600,000 distinct CDR3 sequences, under 12% seen once. Sequences were derived from PBMCs, sampled before TCRalphabeta/CD19-depleted stem cell transplant. All receptors derive from a child aged 2 to 15 with inherited bone marrow failure, due to receive a stem cell transplant. Both conserved end residues are part of each CDR3. The D gene is left open where the match is weak. A clone size is listed for some rows: how often the clone was seen (once, few, many), or a class if it is expanded.

.	TRBV5-1	TRBJ2-1	.	TGCGCCAGCAGCCCCTACCCACTATCCTACAATGAGCAGTTCTTC	CASSPYPLSYNEQFF
.	TRBV5-1	TRBJ2-1	.	TGCGCCAGCAGCCAACAGGGTTTTGGGTACAATGAGCAGTTCTTC	CASSQQGFGYNEQFF
.	TRBV4-2	TRBJ2-3	many	TGTGCCAGCAGCCAAGAATTCGGCGGGGTCGATACGCAGTATTTT	CASSQEFGGVDTQYF
.	TRBV6-2/TRBV6-3	TRBJ2-7	.	TGTGCCAGCAGTTACTCTACTTCCTTAGGGGGCTACGAGCAGTACTTC	CASSYSTSLGGYEQYF
.	TRBV12-3/TRBV12-4	TRBJ2-1	many	TGTGCCAGCAGTTATAGCTGGAAGGACAATGAGCAGTTCTTC	CASSYSWKDNEQFF
TRBD2	TRBV5-5	TRBJ2-1	many	TGTGCCAGCAGCGTCGTCCTAGCGGAGTCCGAGCAGTTCTTC	CASSVVLAESEQFF
TRBD1	TRBV4-2	TRBJ1-6	.	TGTGCCAGCAGCCAAGATTTTACAGGACAGGGTGTGGGACCTTATAATTCACCCCTCCACTTT	CASSQDFTGQGVGPYNSPLHF
TRBD2	TRBV6-1	TRBJ2-2	few	TGTGCCAGCAGCGAAGCCTATTTGAGAGCGGGAGGGTCTCCCGGGGAGCTGTTTTTT	CASSEAYLRAGGSPGELFF
TRBD2	TRBV20-1	TRBJ2-7	many	TGCAGTGCTAGTAGGGATTGGACTAGCGGGAGGGCAGACGAGCAGTACTTC	CSASRDWTSGRADEQYF
.	TRBV25-1	TRBJ2-2	many	TGTGCCAGCAATGGGGCGGATGGCGGGGAGCTGTTTTTT	CASNGADGGELFF
.	TRBV28	TRBJ1-5	many	TGTGCCAGCAGTTTATCGGGTTCACGGGGTGAACAGCCCCAGCATTTT	CASSLSGSRGEQPQHF
.	TRBV10-1	TRBJ2-3	.	TGCGCCAGCAGTGACCCCCAGATTGGTGCAGATACGCAGTATTTT	CASSDPQIGADTQYF
.	TRBV29-1	TRBJ2-3	many	TGCAGCATCCTACCGGGCCCTACGGATACGCAGTATTTT	CSILPGPTDTQYF
TRBD2	TRBV7-9	TRBJ2-3	many	TGTGCCAGCATCCGACTAGCGGTCACAGATACGCAGTATTTT	CASIRLAVTDTQYF
.	TRBV19	TRBJ1-5	.	TGTGCCAGTATCACCACTTCGGGTAGTAATCAGCCCCAGCATTTT	CASITTSGSNQPQHF
.	TRBV18	TRBJ2-5	.	TGTGCCAGCTCACTAGACAGAAATTACCAAGAGACCCAGTACTTC	CASSLDRNYQETQYF
.	TRBV4-3	TRBJ2-1	many	TGCGCCAGCAGCCAAGCTTTTGGCGGGACCTACAATGAGCAGTTCTTC	CASSQAFGGTYNEQFF
.	TRBV11-1	TRBJ2-7	.	TGTGCCAGCAGCTTAGACCTTTCTTGGGGACACCTCTCCTACGAGCAGTACTTC	CASSLDLSWGHLSYEQYF
TRBD2	TRBV4-3	TRBJ2-1	few	TGCGCCAGCAGCCAAGATCGGACTAGCGGGATGGTGGATGAGCAGTTCTTC	CASSQDRTSGMVDEQFF
.	TRBV12-5	TRBJ2-1	.	TGTGCTAGTGGTTTGGACGGCCCGCCTTACAATGAGCAGTTCTTC	CASGLDGPPYNEQFF
TRBD2	TRBV3-1	TRBJ2-1	.	TGTGCCAGCACCCAAGACTTAGGGCCTAGCGGGTACAATGAGCAGTTCTTC	CASTQDLGPSGYNEQFF
TRBD2	TRBV6-1	TRBJ2-2	many	TGTGCCAGCAAAAAGCGGGAGTTAAACACCGGGGAGCTGTTTTTT	CASKKRELNTGELFF
.	TRBV2	TRBJ1-2	many	TGTGCCAGCCTTCAATGGGGGAACAACTATGGCTACACCTTC	CASLQWGNNYGYTF
.	TRBV12-3/TRBV12-4	TRBJ1-6	few	TGTGCCAGCAGTTTGCAGGGTAGGGGAACAAATTCACCCCTCCACTTT	CASSLQGRGTNSPLHF
.	TRBV10-3	TRBJ2-7	many	TGTGCCATCAGTGAGCCGCCGGGAGAGCAGTACTTC	CAISEPPGEQYF
.	TRBV12-3/TRBV12-4	TRBJ2-2	many	TGTGCCAGCAGTTTGGACCTTAACACCGGGGAGCTGTTTTTT	CASSLDLNTGELFF
TRBD1	TRBV6-6	TRBJ1-5	many	TGTGCCAGCAGACCCCAGGGGGATCAGCCCCAGCATTTT	CASRPQGDQPQHF
.	TRBV7-2	TRBJ1-2	many	TGTGCCAGCAGCTTAGTGGCCAGGTCGGGCACCTTC	CASSLVARSGTF
.	TRBV30	TRBJ1-5	many	TGTGCCTGGAGAGGGGGGGTCAATCAGCCCCAGCATTTT	CAWRGGVNQPQHF
.	TRBV7-9	TRBJ1-2	many	TGTGCCAGCAGCTTGCTCGGATCCGACTATGGCTACACCTTC	CASSLLGSDYGYTF
TRBD1	TRBV18	TRBJ1-2	many	TGTGCCAGCTCACGGACAGACAGGGGGATCAATGGCTACACCTTC	CASSRTDRGINGYTF
TRBD2	TRBV11-2	TRBJ2-1	few	TGTGCCAGCAGCTGGGGAGGGCATGAGCAGTTCTTC	CASSWGGHEQFF
.	TRBV18	TRBJ1-2	.	TGTGCCAGCTCACCGAGTATCCAGGGCCATACTAACTATGGCTACACCTTC	CASSPSIQGHTNYGYTF
.	TRBV3-1	TRBJ2-1	.	TGTGCCAGCAGCCCGGGATTTCCATACTCCTACAATGAGCAGTTCTTC	CASSPGFPYSYNEQFF
.	TRBV20-1	TRBJ2-7	.	TGCAGTGCTAGGACGGGAACATCCTACGAGCAGTACTTC	CSARTGTSYEQYF
.	TRBV19	TRBJ2-5	.	TGTGCCAGTAGTACCGGGGGTCCGGTTTTCCGAGAGACCCAGTACTTC	CASSTGGPVFRETQYF